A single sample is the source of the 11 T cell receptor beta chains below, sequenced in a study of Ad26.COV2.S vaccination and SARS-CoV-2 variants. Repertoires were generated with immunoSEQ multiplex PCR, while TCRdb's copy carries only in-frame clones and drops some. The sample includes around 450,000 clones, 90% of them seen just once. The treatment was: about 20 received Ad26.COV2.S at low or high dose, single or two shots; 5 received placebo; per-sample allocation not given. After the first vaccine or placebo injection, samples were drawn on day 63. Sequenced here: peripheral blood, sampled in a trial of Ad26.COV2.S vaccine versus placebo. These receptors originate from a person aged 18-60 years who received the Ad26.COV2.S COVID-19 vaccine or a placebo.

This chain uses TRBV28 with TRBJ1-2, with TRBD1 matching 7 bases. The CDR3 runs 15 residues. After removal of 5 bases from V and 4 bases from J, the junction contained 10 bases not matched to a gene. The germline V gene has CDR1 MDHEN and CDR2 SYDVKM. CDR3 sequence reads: CASSHMTGRAYGYTF. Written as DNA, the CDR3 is TGTGCCAGCAGTCATATGACAGGGAGGGCCTATGGCTACACCTTC.

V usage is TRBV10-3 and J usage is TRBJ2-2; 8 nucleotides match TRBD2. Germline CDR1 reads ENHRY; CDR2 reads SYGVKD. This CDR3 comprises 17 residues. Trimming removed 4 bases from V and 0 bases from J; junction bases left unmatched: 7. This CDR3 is CAISGAAGDANTGELFF. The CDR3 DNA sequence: TGTGCCATCAGTGGGGCAGCGGGAGACGCGAACACCGGGGAGCTGTTTTTT.

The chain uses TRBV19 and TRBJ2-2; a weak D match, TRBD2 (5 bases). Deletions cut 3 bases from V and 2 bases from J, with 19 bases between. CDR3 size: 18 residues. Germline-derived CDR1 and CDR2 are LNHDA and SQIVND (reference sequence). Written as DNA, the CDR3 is TGTGCCAGTAGTATTAGACCAGGTAGCGCCAGCAACACCGGGGAGCTGTTTTTT. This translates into CASSIRPGSASNTGELFF.

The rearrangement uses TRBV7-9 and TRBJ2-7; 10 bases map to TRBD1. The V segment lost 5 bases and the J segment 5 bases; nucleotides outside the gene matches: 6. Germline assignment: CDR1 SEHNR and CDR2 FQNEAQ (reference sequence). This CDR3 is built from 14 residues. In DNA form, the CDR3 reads TGTGCCAGCAGCCCCCGGGACAGGGGCCACGAGCAGTACTTC. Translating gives CASSPRDRGHEQYF.

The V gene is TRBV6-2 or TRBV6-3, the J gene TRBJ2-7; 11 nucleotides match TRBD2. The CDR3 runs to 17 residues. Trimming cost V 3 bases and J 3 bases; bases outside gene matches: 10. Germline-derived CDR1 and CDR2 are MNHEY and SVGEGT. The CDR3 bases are TGTGCCAGCAGTTATCGACCGGGACTAGCGGAATTCTACGAGCAGTACTTC. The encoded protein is CASSYRPGLAEFYEQYF.

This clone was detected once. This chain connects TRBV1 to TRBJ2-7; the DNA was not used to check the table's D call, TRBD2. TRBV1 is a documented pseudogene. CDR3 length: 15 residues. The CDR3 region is CTSRHSLAGVGEQYF. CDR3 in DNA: TGCACCAGCAGACATTCACTAGCGGGAGTAGGCGAGCAGTACTTC.

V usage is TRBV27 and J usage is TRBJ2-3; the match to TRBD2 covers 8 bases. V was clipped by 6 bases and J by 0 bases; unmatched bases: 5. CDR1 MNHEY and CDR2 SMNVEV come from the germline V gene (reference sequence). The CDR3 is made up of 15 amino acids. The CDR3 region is CASSKLAVSTDTQYF. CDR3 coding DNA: TGTGCCAGCAGCAAACTAGCGGTTAGCACAGATACGCAGTATTTT.

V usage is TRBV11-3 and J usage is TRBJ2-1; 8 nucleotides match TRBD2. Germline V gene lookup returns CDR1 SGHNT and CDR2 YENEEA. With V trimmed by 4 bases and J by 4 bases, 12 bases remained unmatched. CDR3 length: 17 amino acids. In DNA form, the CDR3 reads TGTGCCAGCAGCTCAGGCAGCGGGAGAGACAGATACAATGAGCAGTTCTTC. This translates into CASSSGSGRDRYNEQFF.

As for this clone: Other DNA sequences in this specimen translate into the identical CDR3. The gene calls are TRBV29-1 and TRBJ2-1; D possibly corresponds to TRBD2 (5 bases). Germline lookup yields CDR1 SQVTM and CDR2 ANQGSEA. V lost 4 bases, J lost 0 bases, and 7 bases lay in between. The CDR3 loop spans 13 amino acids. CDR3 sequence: CSVVGGSYNEQFF. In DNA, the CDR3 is TGCAGCGTTGTTGGAGGCTCCTACAATGAGCAGTTCTTC.

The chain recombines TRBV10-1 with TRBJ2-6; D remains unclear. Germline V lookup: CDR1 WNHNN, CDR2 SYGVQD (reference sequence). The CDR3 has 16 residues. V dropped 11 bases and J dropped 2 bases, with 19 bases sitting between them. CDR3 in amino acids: CAGKQTSRPGANVLTF. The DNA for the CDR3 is TGCGCCGGAAAACAGACCTCGAGGCCTGGGGCCAACGTCCTGACTTTC.

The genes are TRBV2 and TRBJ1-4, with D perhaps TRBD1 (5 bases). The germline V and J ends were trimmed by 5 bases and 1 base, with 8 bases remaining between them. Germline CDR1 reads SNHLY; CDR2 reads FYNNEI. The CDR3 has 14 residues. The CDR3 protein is CASSSQGTNEKLFF. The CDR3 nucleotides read TGTGCCAGCAGTAGTCAGGGAACTAATGAAAAACTGTTTTTT. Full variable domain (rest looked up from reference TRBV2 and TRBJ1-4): EPEVTQTPSHQVTQMGQEVILRCVPISNHLYFYWYRQILGQKVEFLVSFYNNEISEKSEIFDDQFSVERPDGSNFTLKIRSTKLEDSAMYFCASSSQGTNEKLFFGSGTQLSVL.